Below are 23 T cell receptor beta chains sequenced from a single sample in a study of shared clonotypes between healthy human individuals. CD8 cells classed as naive were CD45RO-negative and positively selected for CCR7, excluding terminally differentiated effector memory CD45RA+ cells. Method: immunoSEQ multiplex PCR; TCRdb's copy keeps in-frame clones and lacks some. The table lists about 2 million clones, about 94% of them singletons. Sequencing used naive CD8+ T cells sorted from blood. The source is a man younger than 35 in good health.

The rearrangement joins TRBV29-1 to TRBJ2-1, with D possibly TRBD2 on 5 matching bases. With 3 bases removed from V and 7 bases from J, the gap between germline ends came to 16 bases. This CDR3 region has 14 residues. Germline loops: CDR1 SQVTM, CDR2 ANQGSEA. This CDR3 reads CSVESDYRRNEQFF. CDR3 DNA sequence: TGCAGCGTTGAGAGTGACTACCGTCGGAATGAGCAGTTCTTC.

This sequence joins TRBV19 and TRBJ1-1; TRBD1 matches at 9 bases. V shed 4 bases and J 4 bases; nucleotides not matched to a gene: 7. The CDR3 is made up of 15 amino acids. The germline gives CDR1 LNHDA, CDR2 SQIVND (reference sequence). As DNA, the CDR3 is TGTGCCAGTAGTACACGGACAGGGGAGAGCACTGAAGCTTTCTTT. It yields the protein CASSTRTGESTEAFF.

The rearrangement joins TRBV9 to TRBJ2-1; TRBD2 matches 7 bases. From germline, CDR1 is SGDLS and CDR2 YYNGEE. The CDR3 is 15 amino acids. V was pared by 3 bases and J by 7 bases, with 10 bases of the junction left unmatched. The CDR3 here is CASSAGAGIGNEQFF. CDR3 in DNA: TGTGCCAGCAGCGCGGGAGCGGGGATCGGGAATGAGCAGTTCTTC.

A note on this clone: At the DNA level, this CDR3 is encoded by other sequences in the same sample as well. J is TRBJ2-1 and V is TRBV10-1; D gene ambiguous. Germline V gene data show CDR1 as WNHNN and CDR2 as SYGVQD (reference sequence). This CDR3 contains 11 residues. V was cut by 3 bases and J by 6 bases, with 3 bases left in between. The CDR3 DNA is TGCGCCAGCAGTGATGGCAATGAGCAGTTCTTC. It codes for CASSDGNEQFF.

The chain joins TRBV19 to TRBJ2-1; D is unresolved. Germline-derived CDR1 and CDR2 are LNHDA and SQIVND (reference sequence). The CDR3 totals 14 residues. V was trimmed by 3 bases and J by 0 bases, leaving 6 bases between them. The CDR3 nucleotides are TGTGCCAGTAGTATTCTGGCCTCCTACAATGAGCAGTTCTTC. Amino acids: CASSILASYNEQFF.

V is TRBV7-9 and J is TRBJ2-3; 9 bases are shared with TRBD2. The V and J ends lost 3 bases and 4 bases, in that order; junction bases with no gene match: 5. The germline V gene has CDR1 SEHNR and CDR2 FQNEAQ (reference sequence). CDR3 length equals 15 residues. Written as DNA, the CDR3 is TGTGCCAGCAGCTTTCCACTAGCGGGCGCAGATACGCAGTATTTT. Encoded protein: CASSFPLAGADTQYF.

The chain joins TRBV27 to TRBJ1-6; 9 positions agree with TRBD1. In germline, CDR1 is MNHEY, CDR2 SMNVEV (reference sequence). V lost 9 bases and J lost 5; bases outside the gene matches: 17. The CDR3 totals 18 residues. This CDR3 reads CARRTQKNRGQDNSPLHF. DNA of the CDR3: TGTGCCAGGAGAACCCAGAAGAACAGGGGGCAGGATAATTCACCCCTCCACTTT.

This chain connects TRBV6-6 to TRBJ2-5; D ambiguous. CDR3 length equals 14 residues. Germline V gene lookup returns CDR1 MNHNY and CDR2 SVGAGI (reference sequence). V was cut by 0 bases and J by 4 bases, with 9 bases left in between. CDR3 sequence: CASSYSWALETQYF. DNA of the CDR3: TGTGCCAGCAGTTACTCGTGGGCCCTAGAGACCCAGTACTTC.

With respect to this clone: Other DNA sequences from this sample encode an identical CDR3 as well. This chain connects TRBV11-2 to TRBJ2-7; no clear D. This CDR3 contains 13 residues. V lost 5 bases and J lost 0, with 8 bases in between. Germline CDR1 SGHAT, CDR2 FQNNGV. DNA of the CDR3: TGTGCCAGCAGCCCGGGTCCCTCCTACGAGCAGTACTTC. Residues: CASSPGPSYEQYF.

This clone was seen a handful of times. The V call is TRBV19, the J call TRBJ1-2; a possible D gene is TRBD1 (6 bases). In germline, CDR1 is LNHDA, CDR2 SQIVND (reference sequence). This CDR3 spans 14 amino acids. V lost 3 bases and J lost 4, with 12 bases in between. CDR3 sequence (DNA): TGTGCCAGTAGTATGGTGGACAGTATCTATGGCTACACCTTC. Translation gives CASSMVDSIYGYTF.

The V gene is TRBV5-6, the J gene TRBJ2-1; the D gene is possibly TRBD2 (5 bases). V shed 2 bases and J shed 0 bases, with 9 bases lying between them. The CDR3 consists of 15 residues. Germline CDR1 SGHDT, CDR2 YYEEEE. The CDR3 bases are TGTGCCAGCAGCTTACGACGGGACTCCTACAATGAGCAGTTCTTC. Translating it yields CASSLRRDSYNEQFF.

The rearrangement links TRBV7-9 to TRBJ2-4; D is possibly TRBD1 (6 bases). Trimming removed 5 bases from V and 4 bases from J, with 21 bases in between. The CDR3 totals 17 residues. Germline lookup yields CDR1 SEHNR and CDR2 FQNEAQ (reference sequence). The CDR3 is CASSPTITGFTKNIQYF. The CDR3 DNA reads as TGTGCCAGCAGCCCCACCATTACAGGGTTCACGAAAAACATTCAGTACTTC.

This clone was observed a single time. CDR3 protein: CASSDIGGQLNTGELFF. In DNA form, the CDR3 reads TGTGCCAGCAGTGACATTGGGGGACAGTTGAACACCGGGGAGCTGTTTTTT. This chain connects TRBV6-1 to TRBJ2-2; TRBD1 matches 7 bases. Germline values: CDR1 MNHNS, CDR2 SASEGT. J gave up 1 base and V 3 bases, and 8 bases lay outside the gene matches. The CDR3 sequence is 17 residues long.

The sample holds a few counts of this clone. The rearrangement joins TRBV5-1 to TRBJ2-5; 12 positions agree with TRBD2. The V and J ends lost 5 bases and 4 bases, in that order; junction bases with no gene match: 9. The germline CDR1 and CDR2 sequences are SGHRS and YFSETQ. The CDR3 totals 16 residues. The CDR3 bases are TGCGCCAGCAGTGAACTAGCGGGAGGTCTTTTAGAGACCCAGTACTTC. Protein sequence: CASSELAGGLLETQYF.

The chain has TRBV5-8 and TRBJ1-2, with D tentatively TRBD1 (5 bases). Germline V gene sequence: CDR1 SGHTS, CDR2 YDEGEE. V dropped 0 bases and J dropped 4 bases, with 10 bases sitting between them. This CDR3 contains 14 residues. CDR3 coding DNA: TGTGCCAGCAGCTTGGTAGGGGACGGCTATGGCTACACCTTC. This gives the protein CASSLVGDGYGYTF. The variable domain in full, completed from reference TRBV5-8 and TRBJ1-2, reads EAGVTQSPTHLIKTRGQQATLRCSPISGHTSVYWYQQALGLGLQFLLWYDEGEERNRGNFPPRFSGRQFPNYSSELNVNALELEDSALYLCASSLVGDGYGYTFGSGTRLTVV.

V and J are TRBV5-6 and TRBJ2-3; 7 bases match TRBD1. The CDR3 totals 15 residues. The germline CDR1 and CDR2 sequences are SGHDT and YYEEEE. The junction had 5 bases not matched to a gene; V was cut back by 4 bases and J by 0 bases. The CDR3 DNA sequence: TGTGCCAGCAGCCAGCGACAGGGTAGCACAGATACGCAGTATTTT. This translates into CASSQRQGSTDTQYF. Full variable domain (missing parts from reference TRBV5-6 and TRBJ2-3): DAGVTQSPTHLIKTRGQQVTLRCSPKSGHDTVSWYQQALGQGPQFIFQYYEEEERQRGNFPDRFSGHQFPNYSSELNVNALLLGDSALYLCASSQRQGSTDTQYFGPGTRLTVL.

The rearrangement uses TRBV5-6 and TRBJ1-4; 7 bases agree with TRBD1. The germline gives CDR1 SGHDT, CDR2 YYEEEE. The ends lost 0 bases at V and 7 bases at J; junction bases unmatched: 6. The CDR3 covers 15 residues. The CDR3 here is CASSLDRAGGEKLFF. The CDR3 DNA reads TGTGCCAGCAGCTTGGACAGGGCAGGGGGTGAAAAACTGTTTTTT.

The chain has TRBV27 and TRBJ2-7; 8 positions agree with TRBD2. V dropped 5 bases and J dropped 2; count of bases not matched to a gene: 5. The CDR3 has 14 residues. CDR1 MNHEY and CDR2 SMNVEV come from the germline V gene (reference sequence). Here the CDR3 reads CASSGAGAAYEQYF. The CDR3 region has the DNA TGTGCCAGCAGTGGAGCGGGAGCGGCCTACGAGCAGTACTTC.

The DNA for the CDR3 is TGTGCCAGTAGTATCTCACAGGGGATCTACGAGCAGTACTTC. Amino acid sequence: CASSISQGIYEQYF. The chain combines TRBV19 with TRBJ2-7, with 7 bases that match TRBD1. Germline CDR1 LNHDA, CDR2 SQIVND (reference sequence). The CDR3 is made up of 14 amino acids. V shed 3 bases, J shed 3 bases, and the junction held 5 bases outside the gene matches.

The genes are TRBV9 and TRBJ2-1, with a tentative D call TRBD2 (6 bases). This CDR3 region has 15 residues. The V end was cut by 4 bases, the J end by 4 bases, with 15 bases between. Germline lookup yields CDR1 SGDLS and CDR2 YYNGEE. The CDR3 is CASSPSGTVYNEQFF. The CDR3 DNA reads TGTGCCAGCAGCCCATCCGGGACTGTGTACAATGAGCAGTTCTTC. The entire variable domain, with the rest obtained from reference TRBV9 and TRBJ2-1, is as follows: DSGVTQTPKHLITATGQRVTLRCSPRSGDLSVYWYQQSLDQGLQFLIQYYNGEERAKGNILERFSAQQFPDLHSELNLSSLELGDSALYFCASSPSGTVYNEQFFGPGTRLTVL.

In this sample, this clone turned up once. The V gene is TRBV10-3, the J gene TRBJ2-7; 8 bases map to TRBD1. Germline V gene data show CDR1 as ENHRY and CDR2 as SYGVKD. The CDR3 is 16 residues long. Trimming removed 6 bases from V and 3 bases from J; junction bases left unmatched: 13. CDR3: CAIRPGQEEVDYEQYF. The CDR3 region has the DNA TGTGCCATCAGGCCGGGACAGGAAGAAGTCGACTACGAGCAGTACTTC.

The J gene is TRBJ1-1, the V gene TRBV6-4; D is undetermined. The CDR3 length is 17 residues. The V gene lost 2 bases and the J gene lost 1 base, with 17 bases spanning the gap. Germline CDR1 MRHNA, CDR2 SNTAGT. The CDR3 DNA is TGTGCCAGCAGTGACCCTCTTTTGGTTAGGCGGAACACTGAAGCTTTCTTT. As protein: CASSDPLLVRRNTEAFF.

V and J are TRBV9 and TRBJ2-5; no clear D gene. Germline values: CDR1 SGDLS, CDR2 YYNGEE. The CDR3 has 12 residues. Deletions cut 4 bases from V and 4 bases from J, with 8 bases between. The CDR3 DNA sequence: TGTGCCAGCAGCCACACGGGAGAGACCCAGTACTTC. It codes for CASSHTGETQYF.